One sample yielded the 25 T cell receptor beta chains listed below, sequenced in a study of control samples from healthy donors and cancer patients. Assay used: immunoSEQ multiplex PCR; TCRdb lists only in-frame clones, some missing. The table shows 57,000 or so clones, with around 90% occurring only once. The sequencing input was PBMCs. These receptors all come from a man aged 60-69 years with colorectal cancer.

CDR3 sequence reads: CASRLPLTDTQYF. As DNA, the CDR3 is TGTGCCAGCAGGTTACCCCTCACAGATACGCAGTATTTT. This sequence joins TRBV9 and TRBJ2-3; no clear D gene. The CDR3 length is 13 residues. Trimming left V 5 bases short and J 2 bases short, with 9 bases between. Germline assignment: CDR1 SGDLS and CDR2 YYNGEE.

This chain uses TRBV12-3 or TRBV12-4 with TRBJ1-4, with D uncertain. Trimming stripped 3 bases from V and 3 bases from J, with 2 bases between. This CDR3 has 12 amino acids. The CDR3 spells CASSLANEKLFF. DNA of the CDR3: TGTGCCAGCAGTTTGGCTAATGAAAAACTGTTTTTT.

This clone has just a few counts. The chain is built from TRBV30 and TRBJ2-7; D might be TRBD1 (5 bases). The CDR3 totals 14 residues. V lost 3 bases and J lost 0, with 12 bases in between. From germline, CDR1 is GTSNPN and CDR2 SVGIG (reference sequence). The CDR3 spells CAWRGQGVSYEQYF. DNA for the CDR3: TGTGCCTGGAGGGGGCAGGGTGTCTCCTACGAGCAGTACTTC.

The rearrangement joins TRBV11-2 to TRBJ1-1, with no clear D. Germline CDR1 reads SGHAT; CDR2 reads FQNNGV. Deletions cut 2 bases from V and 1 base from J, with 14 bases between. CDR3 length: 16 amino acids. The CDR3 loop reads CASSLQWQVGNTEAFF. The DNA of the CDR3 is TGTGCCAGCAGCTTACAATGGCAGGTTGGGAACACTGAAGCTTTCTTT. The full variable domain, in which reference TRBV11-2 and TRBJ1-1 provide the parts outside the CDR3, is EAGVAQSPRYKIIEKRQSVAFWCNPISGHATLYWYQQILGQGPKLLIQFQNNGVVDDSQLPKDRFSAERLKGVDSTLKIQPAKLEDSAVYLCASSLQWQVGNTEAFFGQGTRLTVV.

This rearrangement joins TRBV21-1 to TRBJ1-5. TRBV21-1 is described as a pseudogene. This CDR3 comprises 14 residues. The CDR3 sequence is CASSPRGESQPQHF. The CDR3 DNA is TGTGCCAGCAGCCCCCGTGGTGAGAGCCAGCCCCAGCATTTT.

This sequence joins TRBV3-1 (or the pseudogene TRBV3-2) and TRBJ2-1, with TRBD2 matching over 7 bases. The CDR3 is made up of 14 amino acids. V was pared by 1 base and J by 4 bases, with 1 base of the junction left unmatched. The germline V gene encodes CDR1 LGHDT and CDR2 YNNKEL (reference sequence). CDR3 protein: CASSQGGGYNEQFF. In DNA form, the CDR3 reads TGTGCCAGCAGCCAAGGGGGGGGTTACAATGAGCAGTTCTTC.

This chain uses TRBV7-9 with TRBJ1-1; the D gene is possibly TRBD1 (5 bases). V lost 5 bases and J lost 10, with 14 bases in between. Germline V gives CDR1 SEHNR, CDR2 FQNEAQ (reference sequence). CDR3 length equals 12 residues. CDR3 DNA: TGTGCCAGCAGCGATCCGGCAGGGCTAGCTTTCTTT. It specifies CASSDPAGLAFF.

The V call is TRBV10-3, the J call TRBJ2-7, with D possibly matching TRBD2 (5 bases). The CDR3 runs 11 residues. Germline V lookup: CDR1 ENHRY, CDR2 SYGVKD. The V end was cut by 4 bases, the J end by 6 bases, with 7 bases between. CDR3 in amino acids: CAISGGFEQYF. CDR3 DNA: TGTGCCATCAGTGGAGGGTTCGAGCAGTACTTC.

This chain links TRBV10-3 with TRBJ2-3; 8 bases agree with TRBD1. V lost 4 bases, J lost 5 bases, and 8 bases stayed unmatched. This CDR3 contains 15 residues. CDR1 is ENHRY, CDR2 SYGVKD, per germline. CDR3 protein: CAISANQGAGDTQYF. The DNA for the CDR3 is TGTGCCATCAGTGCAAATCAGGGGGCGGGAGATACGCAGTATTTT.

This clone was detected only once. The CDR3 loop reads CASSLSSGAVSYEQYF. The CDR3 bases are TGTGCCAGCAGTTTATCGTCGGGGGCCGTATCCTACGAGCAGTACTTC. This chain uses TRBV27 with TRBJ2-7, with D perhaps assigned TRBD1 or TRBD2 (6 bases each). The CDR3 has 16 amino acids. Germline lookup yields CDR1 MNHEY and CDR2 SMNVEV (reference sequence). V dropped 0 bases and J dropped 1 base, with 13 bases sitting between them.

The chain has TRBV2 and TRBJ2-3; 9 bases are a match to TRBD1. Trimming cost V 8 bases and J 4 bases; bases outside gene matches: 1. Germline CDR1 is SNHLY and CDR2 is FYNNEI. The CDR3 spans 12 residues. The CDR3 bases are TGTGCCAGCGACAGGGGGGCAGATACGCAGTATTTT. Its translation: CASDRGADTQYF.

The CDR3 reads CASSLEAGRSYEQYF. CDR3 DNA: TGCGCCAGCAGCTTGGAAGCGGGGAGGTCCTACGAGCAGTACTTC. This rearrangement joins TRBV5-1 to TRBJ2-7; 7 nucleotides line up with TRBD2. CDR3 length equals 15 residues. Germline-derived CDR1 and CDR2 are SGHRS and YFSETQ. V shed 0 bases, J shed 1 base, and the junction held 4 bases outside the gene matches.

This clone showed up just once. V usage is TRBV7-9 and J usage is TRBJ2-2, with D tentatively TRBD1 (5 bases). V was shortened by 2 bases and J by 5 bases, with 18 bases between the two germline ends. Germline V lookup: CDR1 SEHNR, CDR2 FQNEAQ (reference sequence). This CDR3 is built from 17 residues. The chain's CDR3 is CASSLILRTKGTGELFF. CDR3 DNA sequence: TGTGCCAGCAGCTTAATTTTAAGGACAAAGGGAACCGGGGAGCTGTTTTTT.

The gene calls are TRBV7-8 and TRBJ1-2, with 7 bases matching TRBD1. CDR3 length equals 15 residues. Germline CDR1 and CDR2: SGHVS and FQNEAQ. V gave up 5 bases and J gave up 4 bases; unmatched junction bases: 10. The CDR3 bases are TGTGCCAGCAGCCCCTCCCGGGACAGAGGCTATGGCTACACCTTC. It yields the protein CASSPSRDRGYGYTF.

This chain connects TRBV4-3 to TRBJ1-2, with 12 bases identical to TRBD1. The CDR3 contains 16 residues. V lost 0 bases to trimming and J lost 4 bases; unmatched junction nucleotides: 3. CDR1 is LGHNA and CDR2 is YSLEER in the germline V gene. CDR3 residues: CASSQEGTGGSYGYTF. As DNA, the CDR3 is TGCGCCAGCAGCCAAGAGGGGACAGGGGGCAGCTATGGCTACACCTTC.

The chain is built from TRBV7-2 and TRBJ1-1; TRBD1 matches 7 bases. J was trimmed by 2 bases and V by 7 bases; bases with no gene match: 10. The CDR3 length is 15 residues. The germline V gene encodes CDR1 SGHTA and CDR2 FQGNSA. The CDR3 region is CASTLITGANTEAFF. In nucleotides, the CDR3 is TGTGCCAGCACCCTAATTACAGGGGCAAACACTGAAGCTTTCTTT.

The gene calls are TRBV7-2 and TRBJ1-1; D is perhaps TRBD1 (5 bases). Germline V gene data show CDR1 as SGHTA and CDR2 as FQGNSA. Trimming left V 7 bases short and J 0 bases short, with 12 bases between. This CDR3 is 14 amino acids long. The CDR3 region is CASTSGTVNTEAFF. The CDR3 DNA follows: TGTGCCAGCACCTCGGGGACTGTGAACACTGAAGCTTTCTTT. Filled out from reference TRBV7-2 and TRBJ1-1, the complete variable domain reads GAGVSQSPSNKVTEKGKDVELRCDPISGHTALYWYRQSLGQGLEFLIYFQGNSAPDKSGLPSDRFSAERTGGSVSTLTIQRTQQEDSAVYLCASTSGTVNTEAFFGQGTRLTVV.

CDR3 sequence (DNA): TGTGCCAGCAGGGGGTCCCTCAATCAGCCCCAGCATTTT. This gives the protein CASRGSLNQPQHF. The chain links TRBV7-2 to TRBJ1-5; D gene uncertain. Germline V gene lookup returns CDR1 SGHTA and CDR2 FQGNSA. This CDR3 has 13 amino acids. V was shortened by 6 bases and J by 3 bases, with 9 bases between the two germline ends.

The V call is TRBV11-3, the J call TRBJ2-5; possible D gene TRBD1, 6 bases. The CDR3 contains 15 residues. Germline CDR1 and CDR2: SGHNT and YENEEA. Trimming took 1 base from V and 2 from J, leaving 11 bases between them. CDR3 nucleotide sequence: TGTGCCAGCAGCTTAGGGGGGACACCTCAAGAGACCCAGTACTTC. Encoded protein: CASSLGGTPQETQYF.

The chain uses TRBV4-2 and TRBJ2-7, with D maybe TRBD1 (6 bases). Trimming took 1 base from V and 3 from J, leaving 13 bases between them. This CDR3 comprises 15 residues. Germline V gives CDR1 LGHNA, CDR2 YNFKEQ. The CDR3 DNA sequence: TGTGCCAGCAGCCAAGGAGCAGGGGTCGGCTACGAGCAGTACTTC. Translating gives CASSQGAGVGYEQYF.

This chain links TRBV9 with TRBJ2-1, with D perhaps matching TRBD1 or TRBD2 (5 bases each). Trimming cost V 0 bases and J 7 bases, with 17 bases left between them. This CDR3 is built from 16 residues. Germline CDR1 reads SGDLS; CDR2 reads YYNGEE. The CDR3 spells CASSVVGDPYGNEQFF. The CDR3, as DNA: TGTGCCAGCAGCGTAGTGGGGGACCCCTATGGAAATGAGCAGTTCTTC.

This chain joins TRBV3-1 (or the pseudogene TRBV3-2) and TRBJ2-3, with a weak D call TRBD2 (7 bases). CDR1 and CDR2 (germline): LGHDT, YNNKEL (reference sequence). V was cut by 1 base and J by 5 bases, with 25 bases left in between. The CDR3 spans 19 residues. The CDR3 protein is CASSQATRVLGGRGDTQYF. The CDR3 region has the DNA TGTGCCAGCAGCCAAGCGACACGTGTTCTAGGGGGGAGGGGAGATACGCAGTATTTT.

J is TRBJ1-5 and V is TRBV7-9, with D possibly matching TRBD1 (5 bases). CDR3 length equals 13 residues. Germline CDR1 reads SEHNR; CDR2 reads FQNEAQ (reference sequence). V was shortened by 0 bases and J by 9 bases, with 9 bases between the two germline ends. The DNA for the CDR3 is TGTGCCAGCAGCTTAGCGGGGGGTTTGCCCCAGCATTTT. Translating it yields CASSLAGGLPQHF.

The chain recombines TRBV6-2 or TRBV6-3 with TRBJ1-2; unclear D gene. The CDR3 totals 14 residues. The ends were cut back, 6 bases at V and 5 bases at J, with 16 bases in the middle. The germline V gene encodes CDR1 MNHEY and CDR2 SVGEGT. The CDR3 DNA sequence: TGTGCCAGCAGCGCCGACACGATTGGTTATGGCTACACCTTC. Translated, it gives CASSADTIGYGYTF.

This clone was counted only a few times. The sample holds other DNA sequences that translate to the same CDR3. The V and J genes are TRBV7-8 and TRBJ1-5, with D maybe TRBD1 (5 bases). Germline V CDR1 and CDR2: SGHVS, FQNEAQ. V lost 0 bases and J lost 6, with 6 bases in between. The CDR3 is made up of 13 amino acids. DNA of the CDR3: TGTGCCAGCAGCTTAGCTGGGGGTCAGCCCCAGCATTTT. Translated: CASSLAGGQPQHF.